This is a list of T cell receptor beta chains from one sample in a study of long-term antiretroviral therapy in people with HIV. The assay was immunoSEQ multiplex PCR, and TCRdb's table has in-frame clones only and misses some. Among 14,000 or so clones listed, roughly 88% were seen once. Sequencing was performed on unsorted PBMCs, taken 0.4 years after starting antiretroviral therapy. Receptors were obtained from a man between 25 and 39 years old with HIV. Each CDR3 is given with its conserved first and last residue. D genes are given only for firm matches. A clone size is listed for some rows: how often the clone was seen (once, few, many), or a class if it is expanded.

V	size	D	J	DNA	CDR3
TRBV9	-	-	TRBJ2-7	TGTGCCAGCAGCCCGACTGAGGGTTTCTACGAGCAGTACTTC	CASSPTEGFYEQYF
TRBV6-1	-	TRBD2	TRBJ2-2	TGTGCCAGCAGTGAAGCGTCAGCGGGAGCGAGTCCCACCGGGGAGCTGTTTTTT	CASSEASAGASPTGELFF
TRBV27	few	TRBD2	TRBJ2-7	TGTGCCAGCAGTTTTACTAGCGGGGAGTACGAGCAGTACTTC	CASSFTSGEYEQYF
TRBV7-9	medium-sized	TRBD1	TRBJ1-4	TGTGCCAGCAGCCTCGGGACAGGGGAAGAGGGTGAAAAACTGTTTTTT	CASSLGTGEEGEKLFF
TRBV19	-	-	TRBJ2-3	TGTGCCTCCCAAGCGCTAGTCGGCACAGATACGCAGTATTTT	CASQALVGTDTQYF
TRBV5-5	-	-	TRBJ1-1	TGTGCCAGCAGCTTGGGGGTCAGGGAGAACACTGAAGCTTTCTTT	CASSLGVRENTEAFF
TRBV9	-	-	TRBJ2-2	TGTGCCAGCAGCGCCGGGGTCGCTACCACCGGGGAGCTGTTTTTT	CASSAGVATTGELFF
TRBV5-4	few	TRBD2	TRBJ2-4	TGTGCCAGCAGCCACGGGGGGGCAGGAAACATTCAGTACTTC	CASSHGGAGNIQYF
TRBV7-9	-	-	TRBJ2-3	TGTGCCAGCAGCTTAGAATACGGGAGCCCAGATACGCAGTATTTT	CASSLEYGSPDTQYF
TRBV5-1	-	-	TRBJ2-2	TGCGCCAGCAGCCTCGGGGGGCGTATGAGGAACACCGGGGAGCTGTTTTTT	CASSLGGRMRNTGELFF
TRBV27	-	TRBD2	TRBJ2-7	TGTGCCAGCAGTTTATCGACCCCCTTTAGCGGGGGGATCCGACCTTACGAGCAGTACTTC	CASSLSTPFSGGIRPYEQYF
TRBV5-1	once	TRBD1	TRBJ2-7	TGCGCCAGCAGTGAGGACAGGAGGTACGAGCAGTACTTC	CASSEDRRYEQYF
TRBV18	few	-	TRBJ1-1	TGTGCCAGCTCACCGGGAGGGAGCACTGAAGCTTTCTTT	CASSPGGSTEAFF
TRBV4-3	-	-	TRBJ2-7	TGCGCCAGCAGCCAAGATCTTCGACCGGGTCTCGACTACGAGCAGTACTTC	CASSQDLRPGLDYEQYF
TRBV4-1	-	-	TRBJ1-3	TGCGCCAGCAGCCAAGCCCCCCCCGTAGACACCATATATTTT	CASSQAPPVDTIYF
TRBV5-4	few	TRBD1	TRBJ1-6	TGTGCCAGCAGCCAAGACAGGGAGAGCTATAATTCACCCCTCCACTTT	CASSQDRESYNSPLHF
TRBV6-6	-	TRBD1	TRBJ2-7	TGTGCCAGCAGCGCCGGGACAGGGGGCTACGAGCAGTACTTC	CASSAGTGGYEQYF
TRBV28	-	-	TRBJ2-7	TGTGCCAGCAAAAAGGACACAAGCTACGAGCAGTACTTC	CASKKDTSYEQYF
TRBV19	-	-	TRBJ2-1	TGTGCCAGTACCGCCGGGACAAGGGCTCCCAATGAGCAGTTCTTC	CASTAGTRAPNEQFF
TRBV27	once	TRBD1	TRBJ1-5	TGTGCCAGCAGTTTAAGTACAGGGGTAAGCAATCAGCCCCAGCATTTT	CASSLSTGVSNQPQHF
TRBV18	medium-sized	TRBD1	TRBJ1-1	TGTGCCAGCTCACCATCCCGGGACAGGGGCCCGAACACTGAAGCTTTCTTT	CASSPSRDRGPNTEAFF
TRBV5-4	-	TRBD1	TRBJ1-3	TGTGCCAGCAGCTTGGGGGGACAGGGAAACACCATATATTTT	CASSLGGQGNTIYF
TRBV19	-	-	TRBJ2-6	TGTGCCAGTAGTCCCTCAGGGTATTCTGGGGCCAACGTCCTGACTTTC	CASSPSGYSGANVLTF
TRBV7-9	-	-	TRBJ1-1	TGTGCCAGCAGCTTAGATTCGCGGGAGAACACTGAAGCTTTCTTT	CASSLDSRENTEAFF
TRBV7-9	-	-	TRBJ2-5	TGTGCCAGCAGCCCTGACGGGGAGACCCAGTACTTC	CASSPDGETQYF
TRBV30	once	-	TRBJ1-6	TGTGCCTGGAGTGTGGGTCCGGCGGGGGCTAGTTATTCACCCCTCCACTTT	CAWSVGPAGASYSPLHF
TRBV18	-	-	TRBJ2-7	TGTGCCAGCTCACCGCCTACGGGGGAGCAGTACTTC	CASSPPTGEQYF